The present T cell receptor beta chain was sequenced within a study of blood T cell repertoires in COVID-19. Looking at the study overall: Whether acute or convalescent, the COVID-19 samples came from the United States, Italy and Spain. From T cells, B-cell-depleted T cells, or PBMCs came the material, which was cDNA or gDNA.

Original processing methods: Using reference gene primer amplification, nucleated cell counts were estimated. Libraries were prepared by immunoSEQ multiplex PCR; TCRdb keeps only in-frame clonotypes and omits some of them. V and J calls and clone size are given by that table; D and trimming were obtained from the DNA. The repertoire has about 98,000 clones, roughly 80% of them found once; the top ten carry around 10%. The trim removed 6 bases at V and 2 bases at J, leaving 7 bases unmatched. The CDR3 consists of 15 residues. Germline lookup yields CDR1 MNHEY and CDR2 SVGAGI. The specimen was peripheral blood. The TCR comes from a woman older than 75 with acute or convalescent COVID-19. The chain combines TRBV6-5 with TRBJ2-7; 10 bases line up with TRBD2. CDR3 protein: CASRLLTSGAYEQYF. CDR3 DNA: TGTGCCAGCAGGCTCCTAACTAGCGGGGCCTACGAGCAGTACTTC.